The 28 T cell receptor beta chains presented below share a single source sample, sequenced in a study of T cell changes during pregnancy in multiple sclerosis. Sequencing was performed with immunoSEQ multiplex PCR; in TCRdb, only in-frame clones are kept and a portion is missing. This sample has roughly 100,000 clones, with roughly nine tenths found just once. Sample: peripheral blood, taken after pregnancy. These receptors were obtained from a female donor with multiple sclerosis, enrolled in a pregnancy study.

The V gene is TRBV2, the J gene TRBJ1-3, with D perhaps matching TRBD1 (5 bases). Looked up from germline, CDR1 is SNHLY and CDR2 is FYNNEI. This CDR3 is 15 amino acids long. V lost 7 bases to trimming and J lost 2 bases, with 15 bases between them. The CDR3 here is CASKIAGIAGNTIYF. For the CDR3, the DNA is TGTGCCAGCAAAATCGCAGGGATTGCTGGAAACACCATATATTTT.

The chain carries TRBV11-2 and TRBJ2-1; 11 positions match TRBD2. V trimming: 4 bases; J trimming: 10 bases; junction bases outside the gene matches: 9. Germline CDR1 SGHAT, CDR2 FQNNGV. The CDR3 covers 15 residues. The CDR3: CASSSLAGGPGEQFF. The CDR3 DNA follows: TGTGCCAGCAGCTCCTTAGCGGGAGGGCCGGGGGAGCAGTTCTTC.

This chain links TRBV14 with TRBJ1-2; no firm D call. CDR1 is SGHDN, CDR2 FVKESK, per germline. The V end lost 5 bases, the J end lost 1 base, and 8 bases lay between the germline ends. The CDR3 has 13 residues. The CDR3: CASSSQLNYGYTF. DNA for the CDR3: TGTGCCAGCAGCTCACAGCTTAACTATGGCTACACCTTC.

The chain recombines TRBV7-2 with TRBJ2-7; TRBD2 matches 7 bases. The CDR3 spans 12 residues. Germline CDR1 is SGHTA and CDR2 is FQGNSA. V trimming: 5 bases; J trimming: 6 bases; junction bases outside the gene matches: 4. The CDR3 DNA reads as TGTGCCAGCAGCCCTTCGGGGGGCGAGCAGTACTTC. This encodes CASSPSGGEQYF. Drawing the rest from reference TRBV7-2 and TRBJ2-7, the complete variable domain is GAGVSQSPSNKVTEKGKDVELRCDPISGHTALYWYRQSLGQGLEFLIYFQGNSAPDKSGLPSDRFSAERTGGSVSTLTIQRTQQEDSAVYLCASSPSGGEQYFGPGTRLTVT.

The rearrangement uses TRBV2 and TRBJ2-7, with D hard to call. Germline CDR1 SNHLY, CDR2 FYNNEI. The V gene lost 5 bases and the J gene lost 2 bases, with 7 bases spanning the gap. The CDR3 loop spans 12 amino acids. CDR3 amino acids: CASSPQAYEQYF. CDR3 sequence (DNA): TGTGCCAGCAGTCCTCAGGCCTACGAGCAGTACTTC.

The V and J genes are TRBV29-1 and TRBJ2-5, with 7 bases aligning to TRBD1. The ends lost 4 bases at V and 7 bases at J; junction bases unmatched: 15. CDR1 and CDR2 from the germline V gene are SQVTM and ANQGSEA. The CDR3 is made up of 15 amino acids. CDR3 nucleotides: TGCAGCGTTGTTGTCCCCACGGGACAGTTGGGGACCCAGTACTTC. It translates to CSVVVPTGQLGTQYF.

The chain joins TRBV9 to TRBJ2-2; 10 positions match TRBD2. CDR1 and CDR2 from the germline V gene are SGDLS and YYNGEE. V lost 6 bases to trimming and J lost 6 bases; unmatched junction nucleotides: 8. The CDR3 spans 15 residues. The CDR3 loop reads CASTLAAGGPGELFF. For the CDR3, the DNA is TGTGCCAGCACTCTGGCAGCGGGGGGGCCCGGGGAGCTGTTTTTT.

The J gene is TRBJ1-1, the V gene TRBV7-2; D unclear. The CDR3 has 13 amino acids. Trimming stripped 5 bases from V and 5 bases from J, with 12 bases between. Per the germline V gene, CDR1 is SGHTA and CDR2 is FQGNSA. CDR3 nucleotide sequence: TGTGCCAGCAGCACCACCGGGAGGACTGAAGCTTTCTTT. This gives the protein CASSTTGRTEAFF.

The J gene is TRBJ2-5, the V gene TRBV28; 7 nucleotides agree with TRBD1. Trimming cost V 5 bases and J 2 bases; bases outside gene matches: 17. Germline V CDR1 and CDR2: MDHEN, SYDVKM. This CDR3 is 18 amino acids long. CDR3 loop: CASSPINPDRDPQETQYF. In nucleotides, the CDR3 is TGTGCCAGCAGTCCTATCAACCCCGACAGGGACCCTCAAGAGACCCAGTACTTC. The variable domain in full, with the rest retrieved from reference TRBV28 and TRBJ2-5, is DVKVTQSSRYLVKRTGEKVFLECVQDMDHENMFWYRQDPGLGLRLIYFSYDVKMKEKGDIPEGYSVSREKKERFSLILESASTNQTSMYLCASSPINPDRDPQETQYFGPGTRLLVL.

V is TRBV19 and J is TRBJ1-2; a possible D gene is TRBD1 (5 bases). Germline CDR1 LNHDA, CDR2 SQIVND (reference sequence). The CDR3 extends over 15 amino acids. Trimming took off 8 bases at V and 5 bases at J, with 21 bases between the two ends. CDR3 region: CASRRGNSPWYGYTF. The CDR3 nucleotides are TGTGCCAGTCGGCGGGGGAACAGCCCTTGGTATGGCTACACCTTC.

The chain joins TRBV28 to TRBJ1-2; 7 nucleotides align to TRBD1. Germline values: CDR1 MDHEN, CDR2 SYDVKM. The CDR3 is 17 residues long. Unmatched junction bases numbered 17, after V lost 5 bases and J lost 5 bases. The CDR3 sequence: CASSQEMTDRVGYGYTF. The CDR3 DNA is TGTGCCAGCAGTCAAGAGATGACTGACAGGGTTGGGTATGGCTACACCTTC.

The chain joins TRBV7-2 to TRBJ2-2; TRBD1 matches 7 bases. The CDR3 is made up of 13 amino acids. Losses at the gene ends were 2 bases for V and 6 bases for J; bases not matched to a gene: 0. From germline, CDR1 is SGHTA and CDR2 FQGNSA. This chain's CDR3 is CASSLQGAGELFF. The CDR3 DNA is TGTGCCAGCAGCTTACAGGGGGCCGGGGAGCTGTTTTTT.

CDR3 loop: CASTRDTGELFF. The CDR3 DNA follows: TGTGCCAGCACGAGGGACACCGGGGAGCTGTTTTTT. This rearrangement joins TRBV14 to TRBJ2-2; TRBD2 might be the D (5 bases). Per the germline V gene, CDR1 is SGHDN and CDR2 is FVKESK. Trimming took 7 bases from V and 3 from J, leaving 6 bases between them. The CDR3 runs 12 residues.

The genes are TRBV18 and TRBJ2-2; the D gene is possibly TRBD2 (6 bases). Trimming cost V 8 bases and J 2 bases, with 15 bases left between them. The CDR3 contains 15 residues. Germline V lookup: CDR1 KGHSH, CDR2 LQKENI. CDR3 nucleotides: TGTGCCAGCACGTCCGGGACTCCTAACACCGGGGAGCTGTTTTTT. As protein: CASTSGTPNTGELFF. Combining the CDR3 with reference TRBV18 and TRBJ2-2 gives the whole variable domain NAGVMQNPRHLVRRRGQEARLRCSPMKGHSHVYWYRQLPEEGLKFMVYLQKENIIDESGMPKERFSAEFPKEGPSILRIQQVVRGDSAAYFCASTSGTPNTGELFFGEGSRLTVL.

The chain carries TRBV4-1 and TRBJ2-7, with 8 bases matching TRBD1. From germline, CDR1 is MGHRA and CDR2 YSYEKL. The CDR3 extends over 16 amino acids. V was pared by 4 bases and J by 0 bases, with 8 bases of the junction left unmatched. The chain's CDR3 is CASSPTGADFSYEQYF. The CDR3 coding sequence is TGCGCCAGCAGCCCGACAGGGGCCGACTTCTCCTACGAGCAGTACTTC.

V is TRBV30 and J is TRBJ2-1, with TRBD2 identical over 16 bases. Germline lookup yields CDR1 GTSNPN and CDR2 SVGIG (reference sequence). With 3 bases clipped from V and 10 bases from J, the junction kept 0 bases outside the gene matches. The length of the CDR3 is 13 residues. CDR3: CAWRGLAGGEQFF. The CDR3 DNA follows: TGTGCCTGGAGGGGACTAGCGGGAGGGGAGCAGTTCTTC.

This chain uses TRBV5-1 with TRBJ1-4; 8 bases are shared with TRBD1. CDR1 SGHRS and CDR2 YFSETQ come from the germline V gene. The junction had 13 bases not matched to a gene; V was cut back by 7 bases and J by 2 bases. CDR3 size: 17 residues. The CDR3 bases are TGCGCCAGCGCCAAGGACAGGGCTGTCGGGACTAATGAAAAACTGTTTTTT. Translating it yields CASAKDRAVGTNEKLFF.

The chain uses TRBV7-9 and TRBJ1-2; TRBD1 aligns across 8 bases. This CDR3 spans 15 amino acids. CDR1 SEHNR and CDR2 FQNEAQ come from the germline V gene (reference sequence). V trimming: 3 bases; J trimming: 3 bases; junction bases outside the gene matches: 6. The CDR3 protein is CASSFGQGADYGYTF. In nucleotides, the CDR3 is TGTGCCAGCAGCTTCGGACAGGGTGCGGACTATGGCTACACCTTC.

The CDR3 protein is CASSPTTLDRGSNQPQHF. CDR3 DNA sequence: TGTGCCAGCTCACCAACTACTCTAGACAGGGGTAGCAATCAGCCCCAGCATTTT. The chain recombines TRBV18 with TRBJ1-5; 8 bases match TRBD1. The CDR3 has 18 amino acids. V shed 2 bases, J shed 0 bases, and the junction held 9 bases outside the gene matches. Per germline, CDR1 KGHSH and CDR2 LQKENI.

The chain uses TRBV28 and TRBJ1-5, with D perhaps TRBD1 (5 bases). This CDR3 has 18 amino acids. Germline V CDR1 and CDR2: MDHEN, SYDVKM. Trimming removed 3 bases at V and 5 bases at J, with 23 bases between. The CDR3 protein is CASSFTLLGWRGDQPQHF. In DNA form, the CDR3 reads TGTGCCAGCAGTTTCACCCTGTTAGGGTGGCGGGGGGATCAGCCCCAGCATTTT.

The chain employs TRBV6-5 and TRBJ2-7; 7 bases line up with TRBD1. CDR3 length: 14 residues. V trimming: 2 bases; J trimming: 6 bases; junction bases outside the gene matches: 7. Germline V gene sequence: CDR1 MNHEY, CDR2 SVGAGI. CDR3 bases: TGTGCCAGCAGTTACCGAAGACAGGGCCGCGAGCAGTACTTC. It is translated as CASSYRRQGREQYF.

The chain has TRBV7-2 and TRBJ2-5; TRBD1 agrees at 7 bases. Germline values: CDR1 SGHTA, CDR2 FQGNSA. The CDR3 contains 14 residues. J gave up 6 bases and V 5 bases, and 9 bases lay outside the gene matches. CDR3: CASSADRAEKTQYF. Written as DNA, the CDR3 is TGTGCCAGCAGCGCCGACAGGGCGGAAAAGACCCAGTACTTC.

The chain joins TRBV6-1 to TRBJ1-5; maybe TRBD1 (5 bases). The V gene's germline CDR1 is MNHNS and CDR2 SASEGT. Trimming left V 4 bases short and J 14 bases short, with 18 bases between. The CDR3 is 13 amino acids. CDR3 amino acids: CASSGFQSGREHF. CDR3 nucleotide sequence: TGTGCCAGCAGTGGTTTCCAGTCAGGGCGAGAGCATTTT.

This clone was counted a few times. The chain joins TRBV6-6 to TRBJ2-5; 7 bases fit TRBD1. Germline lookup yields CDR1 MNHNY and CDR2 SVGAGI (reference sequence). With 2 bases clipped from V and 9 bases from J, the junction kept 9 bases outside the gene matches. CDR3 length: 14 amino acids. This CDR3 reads CASSYTDFGTAQYF. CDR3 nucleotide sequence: TGTGCCAGCAGTTACACTGATTTCGGGACAGCCCAGTACTTC.

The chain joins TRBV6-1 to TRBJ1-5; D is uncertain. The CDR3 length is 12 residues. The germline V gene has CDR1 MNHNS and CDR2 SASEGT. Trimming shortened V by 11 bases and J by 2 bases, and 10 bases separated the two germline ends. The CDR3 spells CAVRMGNQPQHF. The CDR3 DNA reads TGTGCCGTGAGGATGGGCAATCAGCCCCAGCATTTT.

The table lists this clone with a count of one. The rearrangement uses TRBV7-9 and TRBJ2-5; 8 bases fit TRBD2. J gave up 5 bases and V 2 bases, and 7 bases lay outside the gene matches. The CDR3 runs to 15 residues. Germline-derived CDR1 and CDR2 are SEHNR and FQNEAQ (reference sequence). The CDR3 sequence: CASSLSGRGRETQYF. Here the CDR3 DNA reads TGTGCCAGCAGCTTAAGCGGGAGAGGACGGGAGACCCAGTACTTC.

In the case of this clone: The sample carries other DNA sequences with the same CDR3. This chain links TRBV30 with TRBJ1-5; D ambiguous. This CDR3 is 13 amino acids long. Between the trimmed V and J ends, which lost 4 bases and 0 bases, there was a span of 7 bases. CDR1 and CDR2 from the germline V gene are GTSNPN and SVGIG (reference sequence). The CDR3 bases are TGTGCCTGGACGTTAGATAGCAATCAGCCCCAGCATTTT. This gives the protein CAWTLDSNQPQHF.

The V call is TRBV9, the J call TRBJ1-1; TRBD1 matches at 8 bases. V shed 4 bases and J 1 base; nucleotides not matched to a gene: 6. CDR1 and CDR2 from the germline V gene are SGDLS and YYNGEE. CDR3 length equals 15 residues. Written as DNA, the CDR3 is TGTGCCAGCAGCAGACAGGGGCGGGGGAACACTGAAGCTTTCTTT. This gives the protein CASSRQGRGNTEAFF.